This T cell receptor beta chain comes out of a study of shared clonotypes between healthy human individuals. General observations from the study: Naive CD4 clonotypes overlapped across a few donors at roughly 5.1%.

Measured with immunoSEQ multiplex PCR; TCRdb has only the in-frame clones, and not every one. The sample has millions of clones, around 95% seen once. Worth noting for this clone: Its antigen is not known. This sample includes further DNA sequences coding for the same CDR3.

There are 12 residues in the CDR3. Germline V CDR1 and CDR2: MNHNS, SASEGT. V was pared by 1 base and J by 4 bases, with 2 bases between. The specimen was naive CD4+ T cells sorted from blood. Regarding subset: CD45RA+ positively selected. The TCR comes from a man younger than 35 in good health. The rearrangement joins TRBV6-1 to TRBJ1-5; D is unresolved. Written as DNA, the CDR3 is TGTGCCAGCAGTGAAGGGAATCAGCCCCAGCATTTT. Translating gives CASSEGNQPQHF.